The text below deals with one T cell receptor beta chain. The target antigen is unknown. Prior autoimmune disease or systemic immunosuppression barred patients. The CDR3 extends over 12 amino acids. The V gene's germline CDR1 is LNHDA and CDR2 SQIVND (reference sequence). Trimming removed 1 base from V and 6 bases from J, with 3 bases in between. Clones were read by immunoSEQ multiplex PCR, and TCRdb kept only the in-frame ones, dropping some. The sample shows more than 65,000 clones, approximately 92% of them seen only once. The data are from a study of OX40 agonist ivuxolimab in advanced cancers. Study overall: Therapy given before enrollment (anti-PD-1, anti-PD-L1 or anti-CTLA-4) was allowed, and under 45% had some.

Findings of the study overall: CD4+ and CD8+ T cells in blood underwent clonal expansion by week 6 at 0.1 to 3.0 mg/kg.

V and J are TRBV19 and TRBJ2-2; D is uncertain. The TCR was taken from an adult with an advanced solid tumor such as melanoma, head and neck, liver or kidney cancer. The material was CD4+ or CD8+ T cells sorted from blood, obtained in a trial of the OX40 agonist ivuxolimab. CDR3 DNA: TGTGCCAGTAGTATAGTCTCCGGGGAGCTGTTTTTT. It yields the protein CASSIVSGELFF.